This T cell receptor (beta chain) was observed in a study of T cells in localized non-small cell lung cancer. Profiled with immunoSEQ multiplex PCR; TCRdb holds only in-frame clones, not every one. In the table there are over 1,400 clones, 15% to 20% of which are singletons. The germline gives CDR1 MNHGY, CDR2 SAAAGT. This CDR3 is 13 amino acids long. V was pared by 6 bases and J by 1 base, with 9 bases between. By share, this clone counts as large (0.1 to 1%). The target antigen is unknown. Overall study results and limits: Researchers found a median around 57 of the top 100 tumor clones in adjacent lung. Adjacent uninvolved lung tissue had the highest T cell clonality, exceeding tumor. Sequencing, confined to only one tumor region, leaves heterogeneity possible.

The sample here was lung tumor tissue, taken before any cancer treatment. The sequence was collected from a woman between 35 and 70 years old with stage I lung adenocarcinoma. The V and J genes are TRBV6-8 and TRBJ1-1, with TRBD1 as a possible D gene (6 bases). CDR3 loop: CASRIQGNTEAFF. CDR3 DNA: TGTGCCAGCAGGATACAGGGGAACACTGAAGCTTTCTTT.